This TCR beta chain was recorded in a study of a mutant IDH1 vaccine in newly diagnosed glioma. Study at large: Once 4-6 weeks had passed after radiotherapy alone, vaccination started, or it started with temozolomide cycles. Study observations and caveats: Approximately 93% of patients showed vaccine-induced immune responses across multiple MHC alleles. Pseudoprogression appeared independent of alterations in top peripheral clonotypes.

The time point here: week 23, last vaccination. A 20-mer mutant IDH1 peptide at 300 ug was injected subcutaneously with topical imiquimod. Astrocytomas found in donors were new, WHO grade 3 or 4, IDH1-mutant and ATRX-lost. Trimming removed 0 bases from V and 4 bases from J, with 10 bases in between. Germline assignment: CDR1 SGHRS and CDR2 YFSETQ. The CDR3 sequence is 14 residues long. Remarks on this clone: Its antigen is currently unknown.

TCRdb keeps only in-frame clones here, not all; method: immunoSEQ multiplex PCR. The data contain tens of thousands of clones, around four fifths of them singletons. The origin of this receptor is a man aged 50-60 years with glioma. The sequencing used PBMCs, collected from a glioma patient whose treatment included an IDH1 peptide vaccine. V and J are TRBV5-1 and TRBJ2-5; D is uncertain. As DNA, the CDR3 is TGCGCCAGCAGCTTGGAAGGGATTGGAGAGACCCAGTACTTC. Protein sequence: CASSLEGIGETQYF.